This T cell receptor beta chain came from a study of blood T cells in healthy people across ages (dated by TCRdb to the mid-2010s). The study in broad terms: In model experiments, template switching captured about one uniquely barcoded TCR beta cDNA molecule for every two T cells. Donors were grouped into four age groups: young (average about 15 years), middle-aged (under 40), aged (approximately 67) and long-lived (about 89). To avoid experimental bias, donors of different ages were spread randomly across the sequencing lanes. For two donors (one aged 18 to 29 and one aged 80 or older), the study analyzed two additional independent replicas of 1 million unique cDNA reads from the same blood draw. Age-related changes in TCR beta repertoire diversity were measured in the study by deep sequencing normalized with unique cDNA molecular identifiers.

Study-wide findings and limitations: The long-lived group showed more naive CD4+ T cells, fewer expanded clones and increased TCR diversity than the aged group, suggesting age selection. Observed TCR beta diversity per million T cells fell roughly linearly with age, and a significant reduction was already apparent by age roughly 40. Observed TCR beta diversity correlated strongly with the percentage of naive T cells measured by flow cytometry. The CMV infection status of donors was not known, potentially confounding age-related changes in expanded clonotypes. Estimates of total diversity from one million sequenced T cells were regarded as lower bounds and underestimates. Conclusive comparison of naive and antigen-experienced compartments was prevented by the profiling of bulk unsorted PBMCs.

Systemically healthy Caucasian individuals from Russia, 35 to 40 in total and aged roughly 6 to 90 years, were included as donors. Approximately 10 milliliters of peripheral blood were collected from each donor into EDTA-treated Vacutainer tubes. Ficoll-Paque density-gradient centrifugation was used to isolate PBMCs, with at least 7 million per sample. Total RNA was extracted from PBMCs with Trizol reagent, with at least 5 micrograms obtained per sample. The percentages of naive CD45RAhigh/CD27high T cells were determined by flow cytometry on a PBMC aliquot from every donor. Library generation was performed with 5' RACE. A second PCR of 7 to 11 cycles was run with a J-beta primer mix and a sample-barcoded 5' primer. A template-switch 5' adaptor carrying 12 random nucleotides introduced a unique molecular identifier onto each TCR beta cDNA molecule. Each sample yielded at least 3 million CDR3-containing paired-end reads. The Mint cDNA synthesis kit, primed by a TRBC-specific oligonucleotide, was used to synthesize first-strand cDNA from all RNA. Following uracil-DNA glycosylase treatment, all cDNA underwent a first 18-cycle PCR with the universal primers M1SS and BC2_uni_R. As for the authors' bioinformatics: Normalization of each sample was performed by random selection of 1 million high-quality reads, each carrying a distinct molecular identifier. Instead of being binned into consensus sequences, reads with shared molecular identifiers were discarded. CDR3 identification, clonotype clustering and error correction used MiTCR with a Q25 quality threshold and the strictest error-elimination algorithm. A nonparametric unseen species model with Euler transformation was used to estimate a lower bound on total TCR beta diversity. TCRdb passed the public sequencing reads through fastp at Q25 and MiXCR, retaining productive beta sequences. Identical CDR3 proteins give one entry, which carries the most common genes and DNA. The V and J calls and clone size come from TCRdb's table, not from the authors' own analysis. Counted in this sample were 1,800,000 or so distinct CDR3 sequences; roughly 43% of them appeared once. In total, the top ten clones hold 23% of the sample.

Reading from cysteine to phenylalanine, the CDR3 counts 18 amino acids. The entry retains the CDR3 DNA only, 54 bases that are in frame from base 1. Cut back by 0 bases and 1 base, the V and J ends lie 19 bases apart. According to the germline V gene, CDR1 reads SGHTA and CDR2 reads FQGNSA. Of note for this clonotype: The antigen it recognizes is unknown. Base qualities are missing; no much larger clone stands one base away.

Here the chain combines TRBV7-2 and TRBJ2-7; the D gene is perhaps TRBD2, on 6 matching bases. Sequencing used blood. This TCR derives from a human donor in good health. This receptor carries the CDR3 CASSLASISRGGSYEQYF. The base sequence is TGTGCCAGCAGCTTAGCCTCGATATCGCGGGGAGGATCCTACGAGCAGTACTTC.